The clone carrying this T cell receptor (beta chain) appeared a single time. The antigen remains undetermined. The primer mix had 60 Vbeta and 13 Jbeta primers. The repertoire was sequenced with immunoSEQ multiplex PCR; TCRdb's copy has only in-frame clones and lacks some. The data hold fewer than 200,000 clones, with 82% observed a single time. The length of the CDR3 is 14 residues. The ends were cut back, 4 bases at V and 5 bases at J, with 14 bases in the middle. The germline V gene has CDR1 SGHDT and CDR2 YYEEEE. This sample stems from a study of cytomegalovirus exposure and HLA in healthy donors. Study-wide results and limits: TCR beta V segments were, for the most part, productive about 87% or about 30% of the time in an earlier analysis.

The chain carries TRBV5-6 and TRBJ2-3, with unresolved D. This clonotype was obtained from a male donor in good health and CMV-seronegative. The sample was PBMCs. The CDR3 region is CASSQREVGDTQYF. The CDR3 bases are TGTGCCAGCAGCCAGAGAGAGGTCGGAGATACGCAGTATTTT.